Listed here are 2 T cell receptor beta chains from one sample, sequenced in a study of CD8+ T cells in alopecia areata. Extraction of RNA preceded its reverse transcription into cDNA, which served as the sequencing template. TCRdb keeps only in-frame clones here, not all; method: immunoSEQ multiplex PCR. The sample contains over 250,000 clones, none of them singletons. Sorting of pooled cutaneous lymph node cells was based on CD4, CD8alpha, NKG2D, NKG2ACE and other markers. The sample taken for sequencing was CD4+ T cells sorted from a lymph node. The receptors come from a C3H/HeJ mouse with alopecia areata. The mouse line has the MHC haplotype H2-k.

As concerns this clone: Any gene name here is a mouse gene name. The read terminates 4 residues ahead of where the CDR3 ends, so the germline J gene completes it. V is TRBV13-3 and J is TRBJ2-5; 8 bases line up with TRBD1. The V and J ends lost 0 bases and 0 bases, in that order; junction bases with no gene match: 0. The CDR3 totals 15 residues. Germline CDR1 reads NNHDY; CDR2 reads SYVADS. CDR3 sequence reads: CASSDGTGNQDTQYF. Incomplete CDR3 DNA: TGTGCCAGCAGTGATGGGACAGGGAACCAAGAC.

This clone turned up a few times. Mouse germline and gene names are used. The CDR3 is cut off 4 residues early in the read; its end comes from the germline J gene. V usage is TRBV19 and J usage is TRBJ2-1; the match to TRBD1 covers 7 bases. The length of the CDR3 is 15 residues. Germline trimming cut 3 bases from V and 1 base from J; bases unmatched to any gene: 4. Germline V lookup: CDR1 FNHDT, CDR2 SITEND (reference sequence). CDR3 DNA (partial): TGTGCCAGCAGTAGATCGACAGGGAACTATGCT. It yields the protein CASSRSTGNYA. The entire CDR3 protein is CASSRSTGNYAEQFF.